This record looks at one TCR beta chain sequence and its context. Preparing the TCRbeta library involved the use of unique molecular identifiers. TCRdb re-derived calls from the PCR reads in MiXCR, one entry per CDR3 protein. This repertoire shows approximately 390,000 distinct CDR3 sequences, 11% found once; its top ten account for 4.5% to 7%. The sample originates from a study of T-cell reconstitution after alpha-beta-depleted transplantation in children. V dropped 6 bases and J dropped 4; count of bases not matched to a gene: 8. CDR1 is MNHEY, CDR2 SVGEGT, per germline. This CDR3 is built from 14 residues.

This chain connects TRBV6-2 or TRBV6-3 to TRBJ1-1; 7 bases are shared with TRBD1. The source is a human donor who donated a stem cell graft to a child with acute myeloid leukemia. This specimen consisted of PBMCs from the stem cell graft donor, obtained from the stem cell graft. CDR3 loop: CASSLDRVITEAFF. For the CDR3, the DNA is TGTGCCAGCAGCCTAGACAGGGTCATCACTGAAGCTTTCTTT.